The present TCR beta chain was sequenced within a study of graft-versus-host responses after intestinal transplantation. Whole-study context: Recipients had transplants, and these were multivisceral, liver-intestinal, or isolated intestinal. Anti-thymocyte globulin was used for induction in all recipients, who then took tacrolimus and steroids for approximately 3 years. Study conclusions and caveats: High graft-versus-host to host-versus-graft clonal ratios were found in allografts of patients who had graft-donor T cell macrochimerism. The authors found GvH clones in recipient marrow, some appearing first in ileum or blood.

TCRdb's copy holds only in-frame clones and misses some; the assay was immunoSEQ multiplex PCR. The sample comprises approximately 90,000 clones, approximately 90% of which are singletons, and roughly 0.28% rests with the top ten. A word on this clone: Its specificity is unknown.

The germline V gene encodes CDR1 LNHDA and CDR2 SQIVND (reference sequence). The junction had 9 bases not matched to a gene; V was cut back by 3 bases and J by 4 bases. The CDR3 has 17 amino acids. Here the sequenced sample was unstimulated CD4+ T cells sorted from spleen or lymph node cells, taken before transplant. This clonotype originated in a human donor who was the organ donor for an intestinal transplant. The V gene is TRBV19, the J gene TRBJ1-6; TRBD1 aligns across 7 bases. The CDR3: CASSIYWTGLYNSPLHF. In DNA, the CDR3 is TGTGCCAGTAGTATCTATTGGACAGGTCTTTATAATTCACCCCTCCACTTT.